This entry describes one T cell receptor (beta chain). This record comes from a study of blood T cell repertoires in COVID-19. The overall study: COVID-19 samples collected from the United States, Italy and Spain covered acute and convalescent phases.

TCRdb's copy holds only in-frame clones and misses some; the assay was immunoSEQ multiplex PCR. The sample holds under 250,000 clones; about 86% are singletons and the top ten take around 2.7%. Germline-derived CDR1 and CDR2 are MNHEY and SVGAGI. V was shortened by 6 bases and J by 0 bases, with 8 bases between the two germline ends. The CDR3 consists of 13 residues. The source is a woman aged 25 to 39 who had recovered from COVID-19. The chain is built from TRBV6-5 and TRBJ1-1, with D uncertain. The specimen sequenced was peripheral blood. The CDR3 sequence is CASRPYLNTEAFF. The CDR3 nucleotides read TGTGCCAGCAGGCCTTACTTGAACACTGAAGCTTTCTTT.